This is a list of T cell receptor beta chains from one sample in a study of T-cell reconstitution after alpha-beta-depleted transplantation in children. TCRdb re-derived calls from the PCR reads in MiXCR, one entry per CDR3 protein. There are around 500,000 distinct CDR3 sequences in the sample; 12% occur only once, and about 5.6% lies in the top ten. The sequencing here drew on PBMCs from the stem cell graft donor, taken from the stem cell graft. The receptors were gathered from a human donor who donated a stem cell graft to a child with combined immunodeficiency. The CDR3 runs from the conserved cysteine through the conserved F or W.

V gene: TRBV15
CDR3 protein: CATSRAPGQGADEQFF

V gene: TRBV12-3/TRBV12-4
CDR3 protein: CASSRGVSKKLFF

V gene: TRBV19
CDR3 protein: CASSKGTYARNEQFF

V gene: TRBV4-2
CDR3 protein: CASSPRLLREKLFF

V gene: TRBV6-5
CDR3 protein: CASRPTGSNEQFF

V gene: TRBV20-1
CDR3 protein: CSARVILTGTGVINEQFF

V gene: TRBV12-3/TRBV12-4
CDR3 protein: CASSTGTSGTNEQFF

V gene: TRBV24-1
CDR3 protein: CATRDSGGPSNEQFF

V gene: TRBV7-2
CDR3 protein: CASSSPTGTSGTDTQYF

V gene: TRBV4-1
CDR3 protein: CASSQVARQETQYF

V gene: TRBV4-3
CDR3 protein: CASSQFETSVHNEQFF

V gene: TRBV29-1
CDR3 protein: CSVEFEYRGRYEQYF